What follows are 19 T cell receptor beta chains derived from one specimen sequenced in a study of cytomegalovirus exposure and HLA in healthy donors. The repertoire was sequenced with immunoSEQ multiplex PCR; TCRdb's copy has only in-frame clones and lacks some. In the table there are around 60,000 clones, 90% to 96% of which are singletons. Sequencing was performed on PBMCs. These receptors were collected from a woman younger than 35 in good health and CMV-seronegative.

The chain has TRBV7-8 and TRBJ2-1; TRBD2 matches at 9 bases. Germline V gene sequence: CDR1 SGHVS, CDR2 FQNEAQ. The V segment lost 3 bases and the J segment 8 bases; nucleotides outside the gene matches: 17. The CDR3 consists of 18 residues. The CDR3 DNA reads as TGTGCCAGCAGCTTTCCCCTACTAGGTGCGGGAGGGCCCGATGAGCAGTTCTTC. It encodes CASSFPLLGAGGPDEQFF.

The chain is built from TRBV7-3 and TRBJ1-1, with 11 bases identical to TRBD1. The CDR3 spans 17 residues. CDR1 and CDR2 (germline): SGHTA, FQGTGA. The V and J ends lost 5 bases and 6 bases, in that order; junction bases with no gene match: 14. As DNA, the CDR3 is TGTGCCAGCAGCCCATCCCGGACAGGGGGCCTGGGGGCTGAAGCTTTCTTT. This translates into CASSPSRTGGLGAEAFF. Full variable domain (remainder filled in from reference TRBV7-3 and TRBJ1-1): GAGVSQTPSNKVTEKGKYVELRCDPISGHTALYWYRQSLGQGPEFLIYFQGTGAADDSGLPNDRFFAVRPEGSVSTLKIQRTERGDSAVYLCASSPSRTGGLGAEAFFGQGTRLTVV.

The J gene is TRBJ1-2, the V gene TRBV7-2, with a tentative D call TRBD1 (6 bases). Germline lookup yields CDR1 SGHTA and CDR2 FQGNSA. V was trimmed by 1 base and J by 7 bases, leaving 13 bases between them. This CDR3 spans 14 amino acids. The CDR3 loop reads CASSLGPGVTGYTF. CDR3 in DNA: TGTGCCAGCAGCTTAGGTCCAGGGGTGACTGGCTACACCTTC.

The rearrangement uses TRBV7-2 and TRBJ2-3, with D uncertain. V was trimmed by 5 bases and J by 0 bases, leaving 6 bases between them. Germline lookup yields CDR1 SGHTA and CDR2 FQGNSA. The CDR3 is 13 residues long. CDR3 nucleotides: TGTGCCAGCAGCCCCCCTAGCACAGATACGCAGTATTTT. Residues: CASSPPSTDTQYF. The full variable domain, completed using reference TRBV7-2 and TRBJ2-3, is GAGVSQSPSNKVTEKGKDVELRCDPISGHTALYWYRQSLGQGLEFLIYFQGNSAPDKSGLPSDRFSAERTGGSVSTLTIQRTQQEDSAVYLCASSPPSTDTQYFGPGTRLTVL.

A few counts support this clone. V gene TRBV5-1 combines with J gene TRBJ2-7; TRBD1 aligns across 12 bases. The CDR3 is 17 residues long. J gave up 7 bases and V 2 bases, and 13 bases lay outside the gene matches. Per the germline V gene, CDR1 is SGHRS and CDR2 is YFSETQ. The CDR3 bases are TGCGCCAGCAGCTTACCTAGGGACAGGGGGCAGCAGGCGGAGCAGTACTTC. The encoded protein is CASSLPRDRGQQAEQYF. The whole variable domain, remainder taken from reference TRBV5-1 and TRBJ2-7, is KAGVTQTPRYLIKTRGQQVTLSCSPISGHRSVSWYQQTPGQGLQFLFEYFSETQRNKGNFPGRFSGRQFSNSRSEMNVSTLELGDSALYLCASSLPRDRGQQAEQYFGPGTRLTVT.

The chain couples TRBV7-9 to TRBJ2-7; 9 bases align to TRBD1. Losses at the gene ends were 5 bases for V and 9 bases for J; bases not matched to a gene: 20. The CDR3 is 17 amino acids. In germline, CDR1 is SEHNR, CDR2 FQNEAQ (reference sequence). This chain's CDR3 is CASSPHGSGTGNELQYF. CDR3 DNA sequence: TGTGCCAGCAGCCCCCATGGGTCCGGGACAGGGAATGAGCTGCAGTACTTC.

This sequence joins TRBV19 and TRBJ2-5; 7 bases map to TRBD1. In germline, CDR1 is LNHDA, CDR2 SQIVND (reference sequence). This CDR3 spans 16 amino acids. The V gene end was trimmed by 5 bases and the J gene end by 3 bases; junction bases not matched to a gene: 12. CDR3 bases: TGTGCCAGTAGTGGGATGAGGACAGGTACTAAAGAGACCCAGTACTTC. Its protein is CASSGMRTGTKETQYF.

V gene TRBV13 combines with J gene TRBJ2-2; TRBD2 matches 8 bases. Germline-derived CDR1 and CDR2 are PRHDT and FYEKMQ (reference sequence). This CDR3 has 15 amino acids. Trimming took 8 bases from V and 2 from J; bases not matched to a gene: 7. The CDR3 protein is CASARGGPNTGELFF. The CDR3 DNA sequence: TGTGCCAGCGCCCGGGGGGGGCCCAACACCGGGGAGCTGTTTTTT.

The V and J genes are TRBV28 and TRBJ2-7; 12 bases fit TRBD1. The CDR3 runs 14 residues. Trimming cost V 3 bases and J 12 bases; bases outside gene matches: 9. Germline-derived CDR1 and CDR2 are MDHEN and SYDVKM. CDR3 sequence reads: CASSLGDRGPLGYF. The DNA of the CDR3 is TGTGCCAGCAGTTTGGGGGACAGGGGGCCATTAGGGTACTTC.

The V and J genes are TRBV19 and TRBJ2-7; tentatively, D is TRBD2 (6 bases). Germline V gene data show CDR1 as LNHDA and CDR2 as SQIVND (reference sequence). This CDR3 comprises 16 residues. Trimming removed 7 bases at V and 2 bases at J, with 21 bases between. CDR3 sequence reads: CASNPGTFQPTYEQYF. Here the CDR3 DNA reads TGTGCCAGTAACCCGGGGACTTTCCAACCGACCTACGAGCAGTACTTC. Filled out from reference TRBV19 and TRBJ2-7, the complete variable domain reads DGGITQSPKYLFRKEGQNVTLSCEQNLNHDAMYWYRQDPGQGLRLIYYSQIVNDFQKGDIAEGYSVSREKKESFPLTVTSAQKNPTAFYLCASNPGTFQPTYEQYFGPGTRLTVT.

This chain uses TRBV6-5 with TRBJ1-1, with TRBD1 as a possible D gene (5 bases). V was shortened by 6 bases and J by 11 bases, with 13 bases between the two germline ends. Per germline, CDR1 MNHEY and CDR2 SVGAGI. CDR3 size: 11 residues. CDR3 sequence: CASRQGLGAFF. As DNA, the CDR3 is TGTGCCAGCAGGCAGGGCCTTGGGGCTTTCTTT.

The count of this clone is one. The chain carries TRBV4-1 and TRBJ2-2, with D possibly matching TRBD1 (6 bases). The V end was cut by 2 bases, the J end by 12 bases, with 10 bases between. Germline V CDR1 and CDR2: MGHRA, YSYEKL. CDR3 length: 12 residues. Here the CDR3 reads CASSQRTEQLFF. For the CDR3, the DNA is TGCGCCAGCAGCCAACGGACAGAACAGCTGTTTTTT.

This rearrangement joins TRBV28 to TRBJ2-2; possible D gene TRBD1, 5 bases. Germline V gives CDR1 MDHEN, CDR2 SYDVKM. The CDR3 spans 13 residues. V was trimmed by 6 bases and J by 6 bases, leaving 11 bases between them. In DNA form, the CDR3 reads TGTGCCAGCAGCCAGGGCGGCCCCGGGGAGCTGTTTTTT. Translated: CASSQGGPGELFF.

The gene calls are TRBV5-1 and TRBJ2-5; perhaps TRBD1 as D (5 bases). There are 14 residues in the CDR3. Germline assignment: CDR1 SGHRS and CDR2 YFSETQ. The V end was cut by 0 bases, the J end by 5 bases, with 11 bases between. The CDR3 sequence: CASSLGGQEETQYF. DNA of the CDR3: TGCGCCAGCAGCTTGGGCGGACAAGAGGAGACCCAGTACTTC.

Note on this clone: The junction shows a germline mismatch at one end, possibly a read error. V gene TRBV4-1 combines with J gene TRBJ1-4, with D possibly TRBD1 on 6 matching bases. CDR1 and CDR2 (germline): MGHRA, YSYEKL. This CDR3 region has 11 residues. CDR3 sequence (DNA): TGCGCCAGCAGCCAAGAGGGGGCCTCGATTTTT. This codes for CASSQEGASIF.

The chain joins TRBV6-1 to TRBJ2-1; no definite D call. This CDR3 is built from 14 residues. The germline V gene has CDR1 MNHNS and CDR2 SASEGT. Trimming shortened V by 6 bases and J by 3 bases, and 12 bases separated the two germline ends. In DNA form, the CDR3 reads TGTGCCAGCAGGGTCAGATCCTTCTACAATGAGCAGTTCTTC. Translated: CASRVRSFYNEQFF.

DNA of the CDR3: TGTGCCAGCAGTGAATGGCGAGCGGGTGTTCCAGATACGCAGTATTTT. This codes for CASSEWRAGVPDTQYF. The chain is built from TRBV6-1 and TRBJ2-3, with a tentative D call TRBD2 (6 bases). The CDR3 extends over 16 amino acids. Germline CDR1 is MNHNS and CDR2 is SASEGT. V dropped 2 bases and J dropped 4 bases, with 16 bases sitting between them.

The table lists this clone with a few counts. The CDR3 DNA follows: TGTGCCAGCTCACCCACAGGGGGGAAACTGTTTTTT. The encoded protein is CASSPTGGKLFF. The gene calls are TRBV18 and TRBJ1-4, with TRBD1 identical over 8 bases. The CDR3 loop spans 12 amino acids. Germline V CDR1 and CDR2: KGHSH, LQKENI. V dropped 3 bases and J dropped 11; count of bases not matched to a gene: 2.

The chain is built from TRBV25-1 and TRBJ2-3; D ambiguous. This CDR3 comprises 12 residues. Germline V gene sequence: CDR1 MGHDK, CDR2 SYGVNS. Between the trimmed V and J ends, which lost 6 bases and 6 bases, there was a span of 10 bases. For the CDR3, the DNA is TGTGCCAGCAGGGCCCCGGGTGATACGCAGTATTTT. It translates to CASRAPGDTQYF.